This is a list of T cell receptor beta chains from one sample in a study of CD4+ T cells in melanoma. Sequencing used immunoSEQ multiplex PCR; TCRdb keeps in-frame clones, though not all of them. There are roughly 6,900 clones in the sample; about three fifths occur only once, and roughly 23% lies in the top ten. Sequencing input: cells from a culture (not recorded whether cultured in vitro). Receptors were obtained from a human donor with melanoma. Each CDR3 is given with its conserved first and last residue. A D gene is named only where the DNA matches it firmly. Rows give clone size only sometimes, using once, few, many, or a class for an expanded clone.

d_gene | j_gene | abundance | v_gene | CDR3nt | CDR3aa
NA | TRBJ2-1 | few | TRBV5-6 | TGTGCCAGCAGCTTGGCCGGGGCGAGTAGGGAGCAGTTCTTC | CASSLAGASREQFF
NA | TRBJ1-1 | medium-sized | TRBV7-9 | TGTGCCAGCAGCTTAGACCAGGGCACTGAAGCTTTCTTT | CASSLDQGTEAFF
NA | TRBJ1-4 | NA | TRBV9 | TGTGCCAGCAGCTCGGACGTTGGGAGAGAGGAAAAACTGTTTTTT | CASSSDVGREEKLFF
NA | TRBJ2-1 | NA | TRBV7-7 | TGTGCTAGCAGCTTAGGCGGTACCTACAATGAGCAGTTCTTC | CASSLGGTYNEQFF
NA | TRBJ1-3 | NA | TRBV7-2 | TGTGCCAGCAGCCGGGACTCCGTCTCTGGAAACACCATATATTTT | CASSRDSVSGNTIYF
NA | TRBJ2-1 | NA | TRBV6-2/TRBV6-3 | TGTGCCAGCAGTCTGGGAAGACCAAACTCCTACAATGAGCAGTTCTTC | CASSLGRPNSYNEQFF
TRBD1 | TRBJ2-3 | NA | TRBV7-2 | TGTGCCAGCAGCTTGAGGACAGGGCAGACAGATACGCAGTATTTT | CASSLRTGQTDTQYF
NA | TRBJ2-1 | few | TRBV25-1 | TGTGCCAGCAGCCCAGGCCTCAATGAGCAGTTCTTC | CASSPGLNEQFF
TRBD1 | TRBJ2-2 | large | TRBV5-1 | TGCGCCAGCAGCCTACGACAGGGGTCCGGGGAGCTGTTTTTT | CASSLRQGSGELFF
NA | TRBJ2-2 | NA | TRBV5-1 | TGCGCCAGCAGCTTCTCACCGGAGGTCGGGGAGCTGTTTTTT | CASSFSPEVGELFF
NA | TRBJ1-4 | NA | TRBV6-1 | TGTGCCAGCAGTGAATGGGCAACTAATGAAAAACTGTTTTTT | CASSEWATNEKLFF
TRBD1 | TRBJ1-6 | NA | TRBV4-1 | TGCGCCAGCAGCCAGGGACAGAGGAATTCACCCCTCCACTTT | CASSQGQRNSPLHF
TRBD1 | TRBJ2-5 | once | TRBV20-1 | TGCAGTGCTAGTCACCTGGGGACAGGGGGCCAAGAGACCCAGTACTTC | CSASHLGTGGQETQYF
NA | TRBJ1-3 | NA | TRBV15 | TGTGCCACCAGCAGGTCGAGGGGGGGAAACACCATATATTTT | CATSRSRGGNTIYF
TRBD2 | TRBJ2-1 | NA | TRBV10-3 | TGTGCCATCAGTGAGTCGGGGAGCGGGGGGCTCTACAATGAGCAGTTCTTC | CAISESGSGGLYNEQFF
TRBD1 | TRBJ1-5 | NA | TRBV4-3 | TGCGCCAGCAGCCAAGATCGGACAGGAGCAGGGAGTCAGCCCCAGCATTTT | CASSQDRTGAGSQPQHF
NA | TRBJ1-2 | NA | TRBV7-2 | TGTGCCAGCAGTTCTCCGGGGCCCAATGGCTACACCTTC | CASSSPGPNGYTF
TRBD1 | TRBJ1-4 | once | TRBV2 | TGTGCCAGCCGGGACAGACCAAATGAAAAACTGTTTTTT | CASRDRPNEKLFF
NA | TRBJ2-3 | NA | TRBV11-1 | TGTGCCAGCAGCTCGTCGACAGGGAGGGATACGCAGTATTTT | CASSSSTGRDTQYF
NA | TRBJ1-5 | NA | TRBV19 | TGTGCCAGTAGTATAGCAGTCCCCGATCAGCCCCAGCATTTT | CASSIAVPDQPQHF
TRBD2 | TRBJ2-1 | once | TRBV7-3 | TGTGCCAGCAGCACAACTAGCGACTACAGCTCCTACAATGAGCAGTTCTTC | CASSTTSDYSSYNEQFF
NA | TRBJ2-7 | NA | TRBV5-4 | TGTGCCAGCAGCTTGTTTCGGGGGAGCTCCTACGAGCAGTACTTC | CASSLFRGSSYEQYF
NA | TRBJ1-2 | large | TRBV13 | TGTGCCAGCAGCCCAAGAGGCCCGAACTATGGCTACACCTTC | CASSPRGPNYGYTF
NA | TRBJ1-2 | NA | TRBV29-1 | TGCAGCGTTGCAGACAGTCTTTATGGCTACACCTTC | CSVADSLYGYTF
NA | TRBJ2-1 | NA | TRBV3-1/TRBV3-2 | TGTGCCAGCAGCCAAGGGACCTCGGGGATCTCCTACAATGAGCAGTTCTTC | CASSQGTSGISYNEQFF
NA | TRBJ2-3 | few | TRBV10-3 | TGTGCCATCCGACAGGGAGGGAATTCAGATACGCAGTATTTT | CAIRQGGNSDTQYF
NA | TRBJ2-3 | NA | TRBV5-4 | TGTGCCAGCAGCCGAACCTACTCTGAATTAGATACGCAGTATTTT | CASSRTYSELDTQYF
NA | TRBJ2-7 | NA | TRBV5-5 | TGTGCCAGCAGCTTAAGACAGGAACACCCTAGGGAGCAGTACTTC | CASSLRQEHPREQYF
NA | TRBJ1-1 | NA | TRBV15 | TGTGCCACCAGCAGAGATGTCGGGAGAGAAGCTTTCTTT | CATSRDVGREAFF
NA | TRBJ2-7 | NA | TRBV7-9 | TGTGCCAGCAGCTTAGCATACCCAACCTACGAGCAGTACTTC | CASSLAYPTYEQYF
NA | TRBJ1-1 | NA | TRBV18 | TGTGCCAGCTCACCACCGGGCATGGGGCGCAGTAAGGCGGGGGCTTTCTTT | CASSPPGMGRSKAGAFF
TRBD2 | TRBJ2-1 | NA | TRBV4-1 | TGCGCCAGCAGCCAAGCTTACGGGGGGGTTTACAATGAGCAGTTCTTC | CASSQAYGGVYNEQFF
NA | TRBJ2-7 | NA | TRBV4-3 | TGCGCCAGCAGCCAAGGGACCTCCTACGAGCAGTACTTC | CASSQGTSYEQYF
NA | TRBJ2-5 | NA | TRBV10-1 | TGCGCCAGCAGTGAAAGTATTGTCCAAGAGACCCAGTACTTC | CASSESIVQETQYF
TRBD1 | TRBJ2-7 | once | TRBV6-5 | TGTGCCAGCAGTTACCCGACAGGGACAGGGACCTACGAGCAGTACTTC | CASSYPTGTGTYEQYF
TRBD2 | TRBJ2-1 | NA | TRBV7-8 | TGTGCCAGCAGCTTGTACGGGGGGAACTACAATGAGCAGTTCTTC | CASSLYGGNYNEQFF
NA | TRBJ1-5 | NA | TRBV5-1 | TGCGCCAGCAGCAGTTTAGGGAAAGAGAGCAATCAGCCCCAGCATTTT | CASSSLGKESNQPQHF
TRBD2 | TRBJ2-3 | NA | TRBV4-3 | TGCGCCAGCAGCCAAGCCCACTTTTTACGGGGGGATAAGAAGACGCAGTATTTT | CASSQAHFLRGDKKTQYF
NA | TRBJ1-1 | once | TRBV29-1 | TGCAGCGTTGAAAGGATGGGAAACACTGAAGCTTTCTTT | CSVERMGNTEAFF
TRBD1 | TRBJ1-1 | NA | TRBV5-4 | TGTGCCAGCAGCATCGGACAGGGGGCCCACTATGGGAACACTGAAGCTTTCTTT | CASSIGQGAHYGNTEAFF
NA | TRBJ1-1 | NA | TRBV10-1 | TGCGCCAGCAGTGAGGGTAGGGATTTGGAGACTGAAGCTTTCTTT | CASSEGRDLETEAFF
NA | TRBJ2-6 | NA | TRBV7-6 | TGTGCCAGCAGCTTAGAGCCAGCCTTGCTCTCTGGGGCCAACGTCCTGACTTTC | CASSLEPALLSGANVLTF
NA | TRBJ1-1 | once | TRBV10-3 | TGTGCCATCAGTGAGGAGTTGGACACTGAAGCTTTCTTT | CAISEELDTEAFF
NA | TRBJ2-7 | NA | TRBV18 | TGTGCCAGCTCACCAAACGCCGACGGGGGAGAGCAGTACTTC | CASSPNADGGEQYF